The 25 T cell receptor beta chains below were found in one sample sequenced in a study of T cells in Graves' hyperthyroidism and ophthalmopathy. There were TCR beta CDR3 regions amplified from RNA transcripts. A set of HTBI primers served as the primers for a first-round RT-PCR of the TCR CDR3. Using its own MiXCR run on the multiplex PCR reads, TCRdb lists one record per CDR3 protein. The sample lists a few hundred thousand distinct CDR3 sequences; less than 20% were seen once. What was sequenced was blood. All receptors come from a young woman with Graves' hyperthyroidism that later progressed to Graves' ophthalmopathy.

This rearrangement joins TRBV5-4 to TRBJ2-7, with D possibly being TRBD1 or TRBD2 (6 bases each). V lost 1 base to trimming and J lost 6 bases, with 17 bases between them. From germline, CDR1 is SGHNT and CDR2 YYREEE (reference sequence). The CDR3 is 15 residues long. The DNA for the CDR3 is TGTGCCAGCAGCTTGAAAGGACTAAAAGGGGGCGAGCAGTACTTC. This sequence encodes CASSLKGLKGGEQYF.

This clonotype was recorded at least ten times. V is TRBV28 and J is TRBJ2-1, with D perhaps being TRBD1 or TRBD2 (5 bases each). CDR1 is MDHEN, CDR2 SYDVKM, per germline. The CDR3 loop spans 14 amino acids. Trimming stripped 2 bases from V and 9 bases from J, with 14 bases between. The CDR3 nucleotides read TGTGCCAGCAGTTTACCGAATGAGGGGATTGAGCAGTTCTTC. This sequence encodes CASSLPNEGIEQFF. The full variable domain, with the rest looked up from reference TRBV28 and TRBJ2-1, is DVKVTQSSRYLVKRTGEKVFLECVQDMDHENMFWYRQDPGLGLRLIYFSYDVKMKEKGDIPEGYSVSREKKERFSLILESASTNQTSMYLCASSLPNEGIEQFFGPGTRLTVL.

This clonotype was observed a few times. The CDR3 protein is CASRTGPYEQYF. The CDR3 DNA reads TGCGCCAGCAGGACAGGTCCCTACGAGCAGTACTTC. V and J are TRBV5-1 and TRBJ2-7; a weak D match, TRBD1 (6 bases). CDR1 SGHRS and CDR2 YFSETQ come from the germline V gene. The V and J ends lost 5 bases and 2 bases respectively, with 8 bases between them. This CDR3 region has 12 residues.

This clonotype was detected ten times or more. The chain uses TRBV7-2 and TRBJ2-3, with 8 positions matching TRBD2. Trimming removed 5 bases from V and 2 bases from J; junction bases left unmatched: 9. CDR1 and CDR2 from the germline V gene are SGHTA and FQGNSA. This CDR3 contains 16 residues. The CDR3 spells CASSPAGGGVTDTQYF. In nucleotides, the CDR3 is TGTGCCAGCAGCCCTGCGGGGGGAGGGGTCACAGATACGCAGTATTTT.

This clonotype was counted ten times or more. This chain links TRBV2 with TRBJ2-2; unclear D gene. Trimming left V 4 bases short and J 6 bases short, with 9 bases between. The CDR3 extends over 13 amino acids. Germline lookup yields CDR1 SNHLY and CDR2 FYNNEI. CDR3 amino acids: CASSGGFAGELFF. CDR3 in DNA: TGTGCCAGCAGTGGGGGATTCGCCGGGGAGCTGTTTTTT.

This clonotype has a count of ten or more. The chain carries TRBV7-2 and TRBJ2-3; D is unclear. The CDR3 runs 15 residues. CDR1 and CDR2 (germline): SGHTA, FQGNSA. V was clipped by 7 bases and J by 0 bases, with 14 bases between them. CDR3 DNA: TGTGCCAGCACCAAGCGAACTTATAGCACAGATACGCAGTATTTT. This gives the protein CASTKRTYSTDTQYF. The entire variable domain, with the rest obtained from reference TRBV7-2 and TRBJ2-3, is as follows: GAGVSQSPSNKVTEKGKDVELRCDPISGHTALYWYRQSLGQGLEFLIYFQGNSAPDKSGLPSDRFSAERTGGSVSTLTIQRTQQEDSAVYLCASTKRTYSTDTQYFGPGTRLTVL.

Note on this clonotype: This may be a read error, as it is one base from a much larger clone. This chain's CDR3 is CASSTDGTGELFF. CDR3 nucleotides: TGTGCCAGCAGCACCGACGGCACCGGGGAGCTGTTTTTT. The rearrangement links TRBV9 to TRBJ2-2; D is unclear. Trimming pared 4 bases from V and 4 bases from J, leaving 8 bases between. The CDR3 is made up of 13 amino acids. CDR1 and CDR2 from the germline V gene are SGDLS and YYNGEE.

Notes on this clonotype: A clone one base away is much larger, so this may be a read error. This chain uses TRBV20-1 with TRBJ2-5, with D possibly being TRBD1 or TRBD2 (5 bases each). V lost 2 bases and J lost 5, with 15 bases in between. Germline V lookup: CDR1 DFQATT, CDR2 SNEGSKA (reference sequence). This CDR3 spans 14 amino acids. This chain's CDR3 is CSARTPRERETQYF. The CDR3 coding sequence is TGCAGTGCTAGAACCCCCAGGGAGCGGGAGACCCAGTACTTC.

This clonotype was detected only a few times. The V call is TRBV6-1, the J call TRBJ2-2; no clear D gene. V was clipped by 8 bases and J by 1 base, with 14 bases between them. CDR1 is MNHNS, CDR2 SASEGT, per germline. The CDR3 covers 15 residues. The CDR3 is CASLKGLLNTGELFF. The CDR3, as DNA: TGTGCCAGCCTAAAAGGGCTTCTGAACACCGGGGAGCTGTTTTTT.

This clonotype was seen more than once but under ten times. The chain carries TRBV7-3 and TRBJ2-7; D gene uncertain. Germline CDR1 is SGHTA and CDR2 is FQGTGA. V dropped 2 bases and J dropped 0 bases, with 11 bases sitting between them. The CDR3 consists of 15 residues. The CDR3 reads CASSLYHAPSYEQYF. The CDR3 DNA reads as TGTGCCAGCAGCTTATATCATGCACCCTCCTACGAGCAGTACTTC.

The J gene is TRBJ2-5, the V gene TRBV5-1; maybe TRBD1 (5 bases). Trimming cost V 0 bases and J 2 bases, with 17 bases left between them. This CDR3 is 17 amino acids long. The germline CDR1 and CDR2 sequences are SGHRS and YFSETQ. CDR3 protein: CASSLEGVSPGQETQYF. The DNA for the CDR3 is TGCGCCAGCAGCTTGGAAGGGGTTAGTCCTGGACAAGAGACCCAGTACTTC.

V is TRBV5-1 and J is TRBJ2-7; 14 bases match TRBD2. Germline lookup yields CDR1 SGHRS and CDR2 YFSETQ. After removal of 4 bases from V and 2 bases from J, the junction contained 8 bases not matched to a gene. The CDR3 has 17 residues. The CDR3 reads CASSPGTSGRSTYEQYF. The CDR3 DNA reads TGCGCCAGCAGCCCAGGGACTAGCGGGAGATCTACCTACGAGCAGTACTTC.

This clonotype was seen repeatedly, ten times or more. V usage is TRBV11-2 and J usage is TRBJ2-1; 7 bases fit TRBD2. V trimming: 1 base; J trimming: 3 bases; junction bases outside the gene matches: 9. The CDR3 is 17 amino acids. Germline V gene sequence: CDR1 SGHAT, CDR2 FQNNGV. The CDR3 here is CASSLVGGRAFYNEQFF. The CDR3 bases are TGTGCCAGCAGCTTAGTTGGTGGGAGGGCCTTCTACAATGAGCAGTTCTTC.

This clonotype occurred many times. The gene calls are TRBV15 and TRBJ1-1, with 8 bases matching TRBD1. V lost 3 bases and J lost 8; bases outside the gene matches: 8. Germline loops: CDR1 LNHNV, CDR2 YYDKDF (reference sequence). This CDR3 has 14 residues. The CDR3 region has the DNA TGTGCCACCAGCAGTACCCACAGGGGGAGGGAAGCTTTCTTT. Its translation is CATSSTHRGREAFF.

This clonotype has at least ten counts. A read error is possible here, since a much larger clone lies one base away. The genes are TRBV6-2 or TRBV6-3 and TRBJ2-3, with TRBD2 identical over 14 bases. The germline V gene has CDR1 MNHEY and CDR2 SVGEGT. The V gene end was trimmed by 6 bases and the J gene end by 5 bases; junction bases not matched to a gene: 4. The CDR3 extends over 15 amino acids. CDR3 sequence (DNA): TGTGCCAGCAGCCAGGGACTAGCGGGAGTAGATACGCAGTATTTT. Encoded protein: CASSQGLAGVDTQYF.

Many counts were recorded for this clonotype. The genes are TRBV2 and TRBJ2-1, with D perhaps assigned TRBD1 or TRBD2 (6 bases each). CDR3 length equals 17 residues. The germline V and J ends were trimmed by 1 base and 1 base, with 14 bases remaining between them. Germline V lookup: CDR1 SNHLY, CDR2 FYNNEI. The CDR3: CASSEGGAGWSYNEQFF. The CDR3 DNA sequence: TGTGCCAGCAGTGAAGGGGGGGCGGGATGGTCCTACAATGAGCAGTTCTTC.

This clonotype has more than one count but fewer than ten. J is TRBJ1-2 and V is TRBV19; 10 bases line up with TRBD1. This CDR3 is 13 amino acids long. Trimming at V came to 5 bases and at J to 8 bases, leaving 5 bases not matched to a gene. In germline, CDR1 is LNHDA, CDR2 SQIVND (reference sequence). This chain's CDR3 is CASSQGQGLGYTF. The CDR3 DNA is TGTGCCAGTAGTCAGGGACAGGGGTTGGGCTACACCTTC. Looking up the rest from reference TRBV19 and TRBJ1-2 gives the full variable domain: DGGITQSPKYLFRKEGQNVTLSCEQNLNHDAMYWYRQDPGQGLRLIYYSQIVNDFQKGDIAEGYSVSREKKESFPLTVTSAQKNPTAFYLCASSQGQGLGYTFGSGTRLTVV.

The chain employs TRBV6-1 and TRBJ1-4, with unresolved D. There are 18 residues in the CDR3. Germline lookup yields CDR1 MNHNS and CDR2 SASEGT. Trimming took 6 bases from V and 5 from J, leaving 25 bases between them. The CDR3 region is CASSLRGGESLGNEKLFF. CDR3 nucleotides: TGTGCCAGCAGCCTCCGGGGAGGAGAGAGTCTGGGGAATGAAAAACTGTTTTTT.

This clonotype was seen ten or more times. The rearrangement links TRBV7-3 to TRBJ2-7; 9 nucleotides align to TRBD1. CDR3 size: 15 residues. J lost 5 bases, V lost 2 bases, and 7 bases had no gene match. Germline V gives CDR1 SGHTA, CDR2 FQGTGA. CDR3: CASSLRGQGSHEQYF. As DNA, the CDR3 is TGTGCCAGCAGCTTACGAGGACAGGGGTCCCACGAGCAGTACTTC. The entire variable domain, with the rest obtained from reference TRBV7-3 and TRBJ2-7, is as follows: GAGVSQTPSNKVTEKGKYVELRCDPISGHTALYWYRQSLGQGPEFLIYFQGTGAADDSGLPNDRFFAVRPEGSVSTLKIQRTERGDSAVYLCASSLRGQGSHEQYFGPGTRLTVT.

This clonotype has at least ten counts. The CDR3 DNA follows: TGTGCCAGCAGCTTAGTCCTTATGCGGGGGAGGGGGGAGACCCAGTACTTC. It specifies CASSLVLMRGRGETQYF. The chain couples TRBV7-2 to TRBJ2-5; TRBD2 is a possible D gene (7 bases). Trimming cost V 1 base and J 5 bases, with 20 bases left between them. The CDR3 is 17 amino acids. The germline CDR1 and CDR2 sequences are SGHTA and FQGNSA.

The chain links TRBV12-3 or TRBV12-4 to TRBJ2-7; 7 bases line up with TRBD2. The CDR3 consists of 13 residues. Unmatched junction bases numbered 7, after V lost 5 bases and J lost 6 bases. The CDR3, as DNA: TGTGCCAGCAGTCATGGACTAGGCTCCGAGCAGTACTTC. Encoded protein: CASSHGLGSEQYF.

The chain couples TRBV6-1 to TRBJ2-3; 11 bases line up with TRBD2. This CDR3 has 15 amino acids. Per the germline V gene, CDR1 is MNHNS and CDR2 is SASEGT. V dropped 7 bases and J dropped 4; count of bases not matched to a gene: 7. In nucleotides, the CDR3 is TGTGCCAGCAATATAGCGGGAGGGCCCCCAGATACGCAGTATTTT. Its protein product is CASNIAGGPPDTQYF.

This clonotype was counted between two and nine times. The chain couples TRBV2 to TRBJ1-4, with a tentative D call TRBD1 (6 bases). V was cut by 8 bases and J by 6 bases, with 13 bases left in between. The germline V gene has CDR1 SNHLY and CDR2 FYNNEI. The CDR3 has 13 amino acids. Here the CDR3 reads CASDSGVYEKLFF. In DNA form, the CDR3 reads TGTGCCAGCGACTCAGGGGTTTATGAAAAACTGTTTTTT.

The V and J genes are TRBV4-2 and TRBJ2-3; D could derive from TRBD1 or TRBD2 (5 bases each). Trimming shortened V by 1 base and J by 9 bases, and 17 bases separated the two germline ends. The CDR3 extends over 15 amino acids. Germline values: CDR1 LGHNA, CDR2 YNFKEQ. CDR3 protein: CASSQVEGSRDTQYF. Here the CDR3 DNA reads TGTGCCAGCAGCCAAGTCGAGGGCTCTCGGGACACGCAGTATTTT.

The chain is built from TRBV6-2 or TRBV6-3 and TRBJ1-5; TRBD1 might be the D (6 bases). Germline-derived CDR1 and CDR2 are MNHEY and SVGEGT. Trimming took off 4 bases at V and 7 bases at J, with 11 bases between the two ends. This CDR3 region has 13 residues. This CDR3 reads CASSSQGGQPQHF. The DNA of the CDR3 is TGTGCCAGCAGTTCACAGGGAGGGCAGCCCCAGCATTTT.